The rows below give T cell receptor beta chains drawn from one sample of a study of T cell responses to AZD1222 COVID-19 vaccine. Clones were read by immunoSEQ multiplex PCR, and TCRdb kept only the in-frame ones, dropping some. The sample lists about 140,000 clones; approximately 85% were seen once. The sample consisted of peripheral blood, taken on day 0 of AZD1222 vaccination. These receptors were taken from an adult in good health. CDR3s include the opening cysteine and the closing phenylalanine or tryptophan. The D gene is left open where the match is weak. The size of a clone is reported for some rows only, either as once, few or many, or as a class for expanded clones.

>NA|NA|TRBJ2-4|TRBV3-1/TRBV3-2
CASSHGLEGNIQYF
TGTGCCAGCAGCCATGGGTTGGAGGGAAACATTCAGTACTTC
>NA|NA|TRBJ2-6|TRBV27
CASSSPKRANVLTF
TGTGCCAGCAGTTCGCCGAAAAGGGCCAACGTCCTGACTTTC
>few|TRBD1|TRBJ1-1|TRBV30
CAWSVLTGHAFF
TGTGCCTGGAGTGTTTTGACAGGGCACGCTTTCTTT
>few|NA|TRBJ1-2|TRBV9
CASSPFSSGAGYTF
TGTGCCAGCAGCCCTTTCTCCTCGGGAGCGGGCTACACCTTC
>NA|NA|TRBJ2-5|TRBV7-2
CASSSGAGVEKTQYF
TGTGCCAGCAGCTCTGGGGCAGGGGTCGAAAAGACCCAGTACTTC
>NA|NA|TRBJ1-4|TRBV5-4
CASSRRGMGDPREKLFF
TGTGCCAGCAGCCGCCGGGGTATGGGGGACCCCCGAGAAAAACTGTTTTTT
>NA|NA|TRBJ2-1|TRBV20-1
CSASGSYNEQFF
TGCAGTGCTAGTGGCAGCTACAATGAGCAGTTCTTC
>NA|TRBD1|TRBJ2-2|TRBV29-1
CSCYDRGLGELFF
TGCAGCTGCTATGACAGGGGGTTAGGGGAGCTGTTTTTT
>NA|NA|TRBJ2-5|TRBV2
CASAKVDSQETQYF
TGTGCCAGCGCCAAGGTAGACAGCCAAGAGACCCAGTACTTC
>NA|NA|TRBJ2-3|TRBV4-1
CASSHLRVADTQYF
TGCGCCAGCAGCCATCTCAGGGTAGCAGATACGCAGTATTTT
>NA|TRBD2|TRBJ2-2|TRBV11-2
CASSLNFLGLAAYTGELFF
TGTGCCAGCAGCTTAAATTTTTTGGGGCTAGCGGCTTACACCGGGGAGCTGTTTTTT
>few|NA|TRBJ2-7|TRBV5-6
CASSFAGGLGEQYF
TGTGCCAGCAGCTTTGCTGGGGGGCTGGGCGAGCAGTACTTC
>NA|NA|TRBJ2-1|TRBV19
CASSLATYNEQFF
TGTGCCAGTAGCCTAGCAACCTACAATGAGCAGTTCTTC
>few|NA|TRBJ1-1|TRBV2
CASSDQEKLPSEAFF
TGTGCCAGCAGTGACCAAGAAAAGTTGCCAAGTGAAGCTTTCTTT
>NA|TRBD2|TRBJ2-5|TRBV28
CASSIASGGLQETQYF
TGTGCCAGCAGTATCGCTAGCGGGGGACTACAAGAGACCCAGTACTTC
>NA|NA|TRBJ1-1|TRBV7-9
CASSFPVGTMNTEAFF
TGTGCCAGCAGCTTTCCAGTTGGGACAATGAACACTGAAGCTTTCTTT
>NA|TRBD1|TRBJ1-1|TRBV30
CAWTHHRQGTEAFF
TGTGCCTGGACCCACCACAGACAGGGGACTGAAGCTTTCTTT
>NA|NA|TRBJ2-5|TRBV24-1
CATSDPQGLRETQYF
TGTGCCACCAGTGACCCACAGGGTTTGAGGGAGACCCAGTACTTC
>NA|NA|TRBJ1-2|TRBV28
CASSRSPFKGGYTF
TGTGCCAGCAGTCGGTCCCCCTTCAAGGGGGGCTACACCTTC
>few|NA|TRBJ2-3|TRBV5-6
CASSSEFRRGSTDTQYF
TGTGCCAGCAGCTCTGAGTTTAGGCGGGGCAGCACAGATACGCAGTATTTT
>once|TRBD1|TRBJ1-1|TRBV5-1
CASSLEGQGFTEAFF
TGCGCCAGCAGCTTGGAGGGACAGGGGTTCACTGAAGCTTTCTTT
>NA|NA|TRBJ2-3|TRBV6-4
CASSDLITSTDTQYF
TGTGCCAGCAGTGATTTGATTACTAGCACAGATACGCAGTATTTT
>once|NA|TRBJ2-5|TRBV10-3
CAISPGPGGAETQYF
TGTGCCATCAGCCCGGGACCCGGGGGAGCGGAGACCCAGTACTTC
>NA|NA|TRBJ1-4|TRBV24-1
CATSAQGRTNEKLFF
TGTGCCACCAGTGCCCAAGGGAGGACTAATGAAAAACTGTTTTTT
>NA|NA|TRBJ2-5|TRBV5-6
CASSLAEWGTQYF
TGTGCCAGCAGCTTAGCGGAGTGGGGGACCCAGTACTTC
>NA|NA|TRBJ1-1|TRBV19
CASSQDRAGAEAFF
TGTGCCAGTAGCCAGGACCGGGCTGGGGCTGAAGCTTTCTTT
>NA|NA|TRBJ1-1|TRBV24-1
CATSAAPGGTEAFF
TGTGCCACCAGTGCGGCCCCTGGGGGAACTGAAGCTTTCTTT
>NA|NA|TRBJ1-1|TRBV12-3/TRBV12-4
CASSLRGVEAFF
TGTGCCAGCAGTTTACGGGGGGTTGAAGCTTTCTTT
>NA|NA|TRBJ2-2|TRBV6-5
CASSHSSEGAGELFF
TGTGCCAGCAGTCATAGTTCGGAGGGCGCCGGGGAGCTGTTTTTT
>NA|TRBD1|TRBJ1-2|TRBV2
CASRLQGLNTF
TGTGCCAGCAGGCTACAGGGGTTGAATACCTTC
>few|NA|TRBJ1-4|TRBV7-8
CASRFSSYSRREKLFF
TGTGCCAGCAGATTTAGCAGCTACAGTAGGAGGGAAAAACTGTTTTTT
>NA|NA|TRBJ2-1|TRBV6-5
CASLNDGNEQFF
TGTGCCAGCCTAAATGACGGCAATGAGCAGTTCTTC
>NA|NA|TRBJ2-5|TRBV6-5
CASTRASQETQYF
TGTGCCAGCACGCGGGCCTCCCAAGAGACCCAGTACTTC
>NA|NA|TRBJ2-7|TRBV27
CASSLWRRGEQYF
TGTGCCAGCAGTTTATGGCGCAGAGGGGAGCAGTACTTC
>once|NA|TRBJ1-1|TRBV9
CASSVGMNTEAFF
TGTGCCAGCAGCGTAGGAATGAACACTGAAGCTTTCTTT
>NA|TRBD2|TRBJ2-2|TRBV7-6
CASSLAWGSSGGRNTGELFF
TGTGCCAGCAGCTTAGCGTGGGGCTCTAGCGGGGGGCGGAACACCGGGGAGCTGTTTTTT
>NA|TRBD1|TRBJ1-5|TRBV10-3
CAISESGTESQPQHF
TGTGCCATCAGTGAGTCAGGGACAGAGAGCCAGCCCCAGCATTTT
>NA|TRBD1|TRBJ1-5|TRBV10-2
CAPTTGEGVQPQHF
TGCGCCCCCACGACAGGGGAGGGGGTTCAGCCCCAGCATTTT
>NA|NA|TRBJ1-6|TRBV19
CASSIVRQANSPLHF
TGTGCCAGTAGTATAGTAAGACAGGCGAATTCACCCCTCCACTTT
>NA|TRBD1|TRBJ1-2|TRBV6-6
CASRPNAGQGNGYTF
TGTGCCAGCAGACCCAATGCGGGACAGGGTAACGGCTACACCTTC
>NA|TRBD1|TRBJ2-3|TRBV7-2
CASSAQGQNTDTQYF
TGTGCCAGCAGCGCCCAGGGACAGAACACAGATACGCAGTATTTT
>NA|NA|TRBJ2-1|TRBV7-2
CASSLVYGEEQFF
TGTGCCAGCAGCTTAGTGTACGGGGAAGAACAGTTCTTC
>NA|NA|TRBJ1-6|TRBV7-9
CASGAGTSPLHF
TGTGCCAGCGGCGCGGGGACTTCACCCCTCCACTTT
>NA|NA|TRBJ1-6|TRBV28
CASNAGVGYNSPLHF
TGTGCCAGCAATGCGGGGGTTGGATACAATTCACCCCTCCACTTT